A selection of T cell receptor beta chains follows, all from one sample in a study of cytomegalovirus exposure and HLA in healthy donors. TCRdb keeps only in-frame clones here, not all; method: immunoSEQ multiplex PCR. Found here are about 170,000 clones, about 80% of them singletons; the top ten hold 1%. Sample: PBMCs. The receptors were sampled from a woman in her forties or fifties in good health and CMV-seropositive. CDR3s include the opening cysteine and the closing phenylalanine or tryptophan. The D gene is left open where the match is weak. Only part of the rows carry a size: once, few, many, or a class if the clone is expanded.

V,J,size,D,CDR3,DNA
TRBV9,TRBJ2-3,.,.,CASSVEEDTQYF,TGTGCCAGCAGCGTCGAGGAAGATACGCAGTATTTT
TRBV7-2,TRBJ2-1,.,.,CASSSTTSGNNEQFF,TGTGCCAGCAGCTCAACGACTAGTGGGAACAATGAGCAGTTCTTC
TRBV10-3,TRBJ1-2,.,.,CAISELGDGYTF,TGTGCCATCAGTGAGCTAGGGGATGGCTACACCTTC
TRBV6-5,TRBJ2-5,once,.,CASSFTGLIQETQYF,TGTGCCAGCAGTTTTACAGGGCTCATACAAGAGACCCAGTACTTC
TRBV18,TRBJ1-5,.,.,CASSPWADQPQHF,TGTGCCAGCTCACCCTGGGCAGATCAGCCCCAGCATTTT
TRBV7-9,TRBJ1-1,.,.,CASSLVGGLTEAFF,TGTGCCAGCAGCTTAGTCGGTGGGCTCACTGAAGCTTTCTTT
TRBV6-4,TRBJ2-3,few,.,CASSDSADTDTQYF,TGTGCCAGCAGTGACTCGGCAGACACAGATACGCAGTATTTT
TRBV11-3,TRBJ2-2,.,TRBD2,CASSPGLAGRWTGELFF,TGTGCCAGCAGCCCGGGACTAGCGGGAAGATGGACCGGGGAGCTGTTTTTT
TRBV5-1,TRBJ2-2,.,.,CASSSVGVAGTGELFF,TGCGCCAGCAGCAGCGTCGGGGTCGCGGGCACCGGGGAGCTGTTTTTT
TRBV28,TRBJ1-5,few,.,CASSFRGGGGRNQPQHF,TGTGCCAGCAGTTTTCGAGGGGGGGGCGGGCGCAATCAGCCCCAGCATTTT
TRBV7-8,TRBJ2-7,.,.,CASSLEETVKTYEQYF,TGTGCCAGCAGCTTAGAAGAGACAGTCAAAACCTACGAGCAGTACTTC
TRBV5-4,TRBJ2-5,.,.,CASSERQVRETQYF,TGTGCCAGCAGCGAGAGACAGGTACGGGAGACCCAGTACTTC
TRBV5-8,TRBJ2-1,few,.,CASSSGPGRRNNEQFF,TGTGCCAGCAGCAGCGGGCCGGGACGACGGAACAATGAGCAGTTCTTC
TRBV7-8,TRBJ2-6,.,.,CASSLDSQSSGANVLTF,TGTGCCAGCAGCTTGGACTCTCAGAGCTCTGGGGCCAACGTCCTGACTTTC
TRBV5-6,TRBJ2-1,.,.,CASSFGGRVYNEQFF,TGTGCCAGCAGCTTTGGGGGCAGGGTATACAATGAGCAGTTCTTC
TRBV7-7,TRBJ2-7,once,.,CASSLDRGGEQYF,TGTGCTAGCAGCTTAGATCGCGGTGGCGAGCAGTACTTC
TRBV19,TRBJ2-7,.,TRBD1,CASSGGQGRDEQYF,TGTGCCAGTAGTGGGGGACAGGGAAGGGACGAGCAGTACTTC
TRBV7-2,TRBJ1-5,.,.,CASSFSSLGGPQHF,TGTGCCAGCAGCTTTTCTAGCCTCGGGGGGCCCCAGCATTTT
TRBV19,TRBJ2-3,.,.,CASSIVGVDTQYF,TGTGCCAGTAGTATAGTAGGGGTTGATACGCAGTATTTT
TRBV30,TRBJ2-3,.,TRBD2,CAWRRSGAGVDTQYF,TGTGCCTGGAGAAGGTCTGGAGCGGGAGTAGATACGCAGTATTTT
TRBV19,TRBJ2-1,.,.,CASRRLVNNEQFF,TGTGCCAGTAGACGGTTGGTAAACAATGAGCAGTTCTTC
TRBV5-6,TRBJ1-2,.,.,CASSSALDRHGYTF,TGTGCCAGCAGCTCCGCCCTCGACAGACACGGCTACACCTTC
TRBV7-9,TRBJ1-2,.,.,CASSSWGGSLFGYTF,TGTGCCAGCAGCTCCTGGGGCGGGAGTCTTTTTGGCTACACCTTC
TRBV7-2,TRBJ2-3,.,TRBD1,CASSLVGQHTDTQYF,TGTGCCAGCAGCTTAGTGGGACAGCACACAGATACGCAGTATTTT
TRBV7-2,TRBJ2-7,few,TRBD1,CASSPTGSYEQYF,TGTGCCAGCAGCCCGACAGGGAGCTACGAGCAGTACTTC
TRBV7-7,TRBJ1-2,.,TRBD1,CASSDSMDRLNYGYTF,TGTGCTAGCAGCGACTCTATGGACAGGCTAAACTATGGCTACACCTTC
TRBV6-6,TRBJ1-5,.,.,CASSSFGVYQPQHF,TGTGCCAGCAGTTCCTTCGGGGTTTATCAGCCCCAGCATTTT
TRBV19,TRBJ1-2,once,.,CASSELVLNGYTF,TGTGCCAGTAGTGAGCTTGTCCTCAATGGCTACACCTTC
TRBV28,TRBJ1-5,.,.,CASSTEAGQLYSNQPQHF,TGTGCCAGCAGCACTGAGGCCGGACAGCTTTATAGCAATCAGCCCCAGCATTTT
TRBV27,TRBJ1-2,.,.,CASRLSGHPYGYTF,TGCGCCAGCAGGCTATCGGGACACCCCTATGGCTACACCTTC
TRBV7-9,TRBJ2-3,.,TRBD1,CSSSPRDRGAGDTQYF,TGTTCCAGCAGCCCCCGGGACAGGGGCGCAGGAGATACGCAGTATTTT
TRBV5-6,TRBJ1-3,.,TRBD1,CASSLGGRGSGNTIYF,TGTGCCAGCAGCTTGGGAGGCAGGGGGTCTGGAAACACCATATATTTT
TRBV30,TRBJ1-3,.,.,CAWSVEISGNTIYF,TGTGCCTGGAGTGTTGAGATCTCTGGAAACACCATATATTTT